This entry lists 3 T cell receptor beta chains sequenced from one sample in a study of cytomegalovirus exposure and HLA in healthy donors. Use of 60 Vbeta and 13 Jbeta primers characterized the PCR. TCRdb's copy holds only in-frame clones and misses some; the assay was immunoSEQ multiplex PCR. The table shows fewer than 140,000 clones, with 65% to 80% occurring only once. The sequenced sample was PBMCs. These receptors came from a male donor in good health and CMV-seropositive.

The chain has TRBV7-3 and TRBJ2-1; D perhaps matches TRBD1 (6 bases). Trimming shortened V by 5 bases and J by 5 bases, and 10 bases separated the two germline ends. Per germline, CDR1 SGHTA and CDR2 FQGTGA. The CDR3 contains 13 residues. CDR3 DNA sequence: TGTGCCAGCAGCACCGGACAGAACAATGAGCAGTTCTTC. This codes for CASSTGQNNEQFF. The variable domain in full, completed from reference TRBV7-3 and TRBJ2-1, reads GAGVSQTPSNKVTEKGKYVELRCDPISGHTALYWYRQSLGQGPEFLIYFQGTGAADDSGLPNDRFFAVRPEGSVSTLKIQRTERGDSAVYLCASSTGQNNEQFFGPGTRLTVL.

The J gene is TRBJ2-7, the V gene TRBV25-1; D uncertain. Trimming cost V 1 base and J 2 bases, with 12 bases left between them. The germline gives CDR1 MGHDK, CDR2 SYGVNS. The CDR3 consists of 15 residues. The CDR3: CASSESGSRTYEQYF. CDR3 in DNA: TGTGCCAGCAGTGAATCAGGCAGCCGTACCTACGAGCAGTACTTC.

CDR3 loop: CASSSRFPETGGNQPQHF. The DNA for the CDR3 is TGTGCCAGCTCATCAAGATTCCCAGAGACAGGGGGTAATCAGCCCCAGCATTTT. This sequence joins TRBV18 and TRBJ1-5; 9 bases are shared with TRBD1. CDR1 is KGHSH and CDR2 is LQKENI in the germline V gene. There are 18 residues in the CDR3. V was clipped by 5 bases and J by 4 bases; unmatched bases: 15.